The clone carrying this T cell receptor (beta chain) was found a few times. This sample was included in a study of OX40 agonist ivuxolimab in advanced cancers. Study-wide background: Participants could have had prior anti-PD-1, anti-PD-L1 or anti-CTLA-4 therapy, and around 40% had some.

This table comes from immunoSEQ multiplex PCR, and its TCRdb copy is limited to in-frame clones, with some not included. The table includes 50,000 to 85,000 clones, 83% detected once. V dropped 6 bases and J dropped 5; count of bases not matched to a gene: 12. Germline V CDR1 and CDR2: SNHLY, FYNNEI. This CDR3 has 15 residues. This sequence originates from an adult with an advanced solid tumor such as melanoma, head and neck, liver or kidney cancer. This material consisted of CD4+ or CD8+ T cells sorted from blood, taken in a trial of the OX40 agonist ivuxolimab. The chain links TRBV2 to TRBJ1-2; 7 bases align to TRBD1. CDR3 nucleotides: TGTGCCAGCAGATCGGATGAGACAGGGCCATATGGCTACACCTTC. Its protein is CASRSDETGPYGYTF.